The present T cell receptor (beta chain) was sequenced within a study of sequential checkpoint blockade in melanoma (dated by TCRdb to 2018 to 2020). Concerning the study at large: Patients were assigned by 1:1 randomization to either first-line nivolumab followed by ipilimumab (arm A) or ipilimumab followed by nivolumab (arm B). Both trial sequences were followed by maintenance nivolumab. On the study overall, not on this receptor specifically: The response-prediction model combining TCR metrics and mutation burden needs validation in larger, independent patient cohorts.

Here V drops 4 bases and J drops 9 bases, and the junction holds 4 bases not matched to any gene. Taken from cysteine to phenylalanine, the CDR3 has 12 residues. Only the CDR3 region is kept as DNA, spanning 36 bases read in frame from base 1. CDR1 is given as SGHDN and CDR2 as FVKESK, both from the germline V gene. This clone has a handful of counts. Its binding antigen is unknown. Base qualities are not at hand, and no much larger clone is one base apart. This specimen's treatment or condition label, interpreted: randomized to nivolumab then ipilimumab (arm A) or the reverse (arm B). Prior DNA-damaging chemotherapy had not been received by any trial patient. Live CD3+CD8+ cells negative for CD19 and CD56 were sorted from thawed PBMCs on a FACS Aria II flow cytometer. The samples were obtained from melanoma patients enrolled in CheckMate 064, an open-label, randomized phase II trial testing sequential checkpoint blockade. Peripheral blood mononuclear cells were collected by leukapheresis, purified using Ficoll-Paque, and frozen in human serum containing approximately 9.1% DMSO. Purity of sorted blood CD3+CD8+ cells was verified at >95% immediately after sorting, followed by DNA extraction.

TCRbeta CDR3 regions were immunosequenced from genomic DNA with the immunoSEQ Assay. Before high-throughput sequencing, the genomic DNA was amplified using bias-controlled multiplex PCR. Processing in the source paper ran as follows. To quantify the absolute abundance of each unique TCRbeta CDR3 region, the sequences were collapsed and filtered. Clonality, defined as 1 minus Pielou's evenness, was calculated using only productive rearrangements. A previously published method was used to identify clones whose frequencies were significantly greater in on-treatment samples than in baseline samples. TCRdb carries this immuneACCESS record with in-frame sequences only. Its versions omit some clonotypes, under half of them owing to an unresolved V gene in the studies checked, with the rest unexplained. The V and J calls and clone size come from that table; D and trimming were worked out from the DNA. This sample holds some 26,000 clones; 70% to 80% were observed only once. More than 20% of the sample goes to the ten largest clones.

This receptor was taken from a human donor with melanoma. The rearranged chain carries TRBV14 and TRBJ2-3; the central 7 bases match TRBD1. The sample in question was CD8+ T cells sorted from blood (inferred from file names), obtained from a patient given nivolumab and ipilimumab in sequence. The CDR3 protein sequence reads: CASSRQGFTQYF. The sequence in DNA is TGTGCCAGCAGCCGACAGGGCTTCACGCAGTATTTT. The entire variable domain, with the stretches around the CDR3 drawn from the reference TRBV14 and TRBJ2-3 proteins, is EAGVTQFPSHSVIEKGQTVTLRCDPISGHDNLYWYRRVMGKEIKFLLHFVKESKQDESGMPNNRFLAERTGGTYSTLKVQPAELEDSGVYFCASSRQGFTQYFGPGTRLTVL.